Presented here are 4 T cell receptor beta chains from one specimen sequenced in a study of lymphopenia after photon versus proton radiotherapy. Assay: immunoSEQ multiplex PCR; the TCRdb copy retains only in-frame clones and omits some. The sample has 14,000 or so clones; 82% are singletons. The source material was peripheral blood, sampled from a patient treated with photon-based radiotherapy. The receptors come from a man aged 50 to 60 with gastric cancer.

The chain combines TRBV7-3 with TRBJ2-2; possibly TRBD2 for D (6 bases). V was trimmed by 6 bases and J by 1 base, leaving 12 bases between them. The CDR3 extends over 15 amino acids. Germline V CDR1 and CDR2: SGHTA, FQGTGA. CDR3 in amino acids: CASRLLSGNTGELFF. CDR3 in DNA: TGTGCCAGCAGGTTACTTAGCGGGAACACCGGGGAGCTGTTTTTT. Variable domain in full (rest from reference TRBV7-3 and TRBJ2-2): GAGVSQTPSNKVTEKGKYVELRCDPISGHTALYWYRQSLGQGPEFLIYFQGTGAADDSGLPNDRFFAVRPEGSVSTLKIQRTERGDSAVYLCASRLLSGNTGELFFGEGSRLTVL.

The V gene is TRBV29-1, the J gene TRBJ2-3, with D perhaps TRBD1 (6 bases). The V gene's germline CDR1 is SQVTM and CDR2 ANQGSEA. This CDR3 is 12 amino acids long. CDR3 sequence (DNA): TGCTCGTATCAGGGGAGCACAGATACGCAGTATTTT. Translation: CSYQGSTDTQYF.

V gene TRBV6-1 combines with J gene TRBJ2-2; TRBD1 agrees at 7 bases. Germline values: CDR1 MNHNS, CDR2 SASEGT. Trimming removed 7 bases from V and 4 bases from J; junction bases left unmatched: 3. The CDR3 runs to 13 residues. The CDR3 sequence: CASTGQATGELFF. CDR3 bases: TGTGCCAGCACTGGACAGGCCACCGGGGAGCTGTTTTTT.

The rearrangement links TRBV6-1 to TRBJ1-2; 11 nucleotides line up with TRBD1. The CDR3 is 15 residues long. Germline V gene sequence: CDR1 MNHNS, CDR2 SASEGT. V was clipped by 0 bases and J by 7 bases; unmatched bases: 4. As DNA, the CDR3 is TGTGCCAGCAGTGAAGCCCGGACAGGGGGCGGTGGCTACACCTTC. Its protein product is CASSEARTGGGGYTF.